The source of this TCR beta chain is a study of blood T cell repertoires in COVID-19. The wider study: Donors in the United States, Italy and Spain gave samples during acute or convalescent COVID-19. Sources were T cells, B-cell-depleted T cells, or PBMCs; the material itself was cDNA or gDNA.

In the source study's methods: Using reference gene primer amplification, nucleated cell counts were estimated. Repertoires were generated with immunoSEQ multiplex PCR, while TCRdb's copy carries only in-frame clones and drops some. V, J and clone size were drawn from that table, and D and trimming were deduced from the DNA. The repertoire includes over 200,000 clones, 89% of them detected once, and about 6.3% sits in the top ten. V was clipped by 6 bases and J by 3 bases; unmatched bases: 11. This CDR3 contains 16 residues. CDR1 is MGHDK, CDR2 SYGVNS, per germline. This clone was detected only once. The V call is TRBV25-1, the J call TRBJ2-7, with 10 bases fitting TRBD1. Sequencing was done on a sample of peripheral blood. This sequence was found in a man in his sixties who had recovered from COVID-19. The CDR3 DNA sequence: TGTGCCAGCAGAGGGGGCAGTGGGACAGGGGTCTACGAGCAGTACTTC. Encoded protein: CASRGGSGTGVYEQYF.